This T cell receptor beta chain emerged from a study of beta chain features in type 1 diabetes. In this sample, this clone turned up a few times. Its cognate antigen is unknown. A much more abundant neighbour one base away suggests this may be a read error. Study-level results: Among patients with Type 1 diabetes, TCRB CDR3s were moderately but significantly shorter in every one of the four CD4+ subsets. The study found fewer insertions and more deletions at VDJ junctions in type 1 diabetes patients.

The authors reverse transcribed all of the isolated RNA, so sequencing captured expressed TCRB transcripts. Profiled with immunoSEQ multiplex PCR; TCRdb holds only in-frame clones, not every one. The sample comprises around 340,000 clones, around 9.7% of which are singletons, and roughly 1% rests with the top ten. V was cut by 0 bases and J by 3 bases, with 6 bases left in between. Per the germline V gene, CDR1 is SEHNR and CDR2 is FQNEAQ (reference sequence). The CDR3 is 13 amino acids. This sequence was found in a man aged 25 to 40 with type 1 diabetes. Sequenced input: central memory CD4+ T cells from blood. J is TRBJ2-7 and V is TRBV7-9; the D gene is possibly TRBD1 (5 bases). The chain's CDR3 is CASSLATDYEQYF. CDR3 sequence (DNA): TGTGCCAGCAGCTTAGCGACAGACTACGAGCAGTACTTC.